The T cell receptor (beta chain) under discussion was sequenced for a study of T cell changes during pregnancy in multiple sclerosis. The germline gives CDR1 SGHRS, CDR2 YFSETQ. This CDR3 is built from 16 residues. V lost 0 bases to trimming and J lost 7 bases, with 16 bases between them. The data were produced by immunoSEQ multiplex PCR, yet TCRdb's version contains in-frame clones alone and is incomplete. The sample includes tens of thousands of clones, 91% of them seen just once. This rearrangement joins TRBV5-1 to TRBJ1-4, with D tentatively TRBD1 (5 bases). The receptor was isolated from a female donor in good health, enrolled as a control in a pregnancy study. The starting material was peripheral blood, obtained in the third trimester of pregnancy. CDR3 coding DNA: TGCGCCAGCAGCTTGGGGCCTCAGGGAAATGGTGAAAAACTGTTTTTT. This sequence encodes CASSLGPQGNGEKLFF.